This section outlines one TCR beta chain sequence together with its context. This CDR3 is 15 amino acids long. Unmatched junction bases numbered 7, after V lost 3 bases and J lost 5 bases. The germline gives CDR1 SGHTA, CDR2 FQGNSA. The sample belongs to a study of blood T cell repertoires in COVID-19. For the study at large: PBMCs, B-cell-depleted T cells, or T cells were the source of the cDNA or gDNA that made up the material.

Libraries were prepared by immunoSEQ multiplex PCR; TCRdb keeps only in-frame clonotypes and omits some of them. There are 200,000 to 250,000 clones in the sample; approximately 89% occur only once, and 3% to 4% lies in the top ten. Enrollees, about 18 to 90 years old, lived in 24 US areas. Those designated as exposed participants met a COVID-19 case within 2 weeks before study entry. The sequence was obtained from a young woman who had been exposed to COVID-19. The chain couples TRBV7-2 to TRBJ2-5, with TRBD2 matching 9 bases. Sequencing input: PBMCs or T cells enriched from blood (not recorded which). The CDR3 sequence is CASSLGLAVGETQYF. CDR3 in DNA: TGTGCCAGCAGCTTGGGACTAGCAGTGGGGGAGACCCAGTACTTC.